These T cell receptor beta chains were read from a single sample in a study of PD-1 blockade in classical Hodgkin lymphoma. Using immunoSEQ multiplex PCR, the repertoire was profiled, and TCRdb retains in-frame clones only, with some absent. This sample yields roughly 20,000 clones, of which about 95% are seen a single time; nearly 5.5% belongs to the top ten. Input material: peripheral blood mononuclear cells (PBMCs). These receptors came from a human donor with classical Hodgkin lymphoma. Both conserved end residues are part of each CDR3. D genes are given only for firm matches. Size values are once, few and many counts, or a class for expanded clones, and some rows have none.

cdr3_nt: TGCGCCAGCAGCTTGGCCGGGAGCTCCTACAATGAGCAGTTCTTC
cdr3_aa: CASSLAGSSYNEQFF
j_call: TRBJ2-1
v_call: TRBV5-1
d_call: NA
clone_size: NA

cdr3_nt: TGTGCCAGCAGTGTTCGACAAGCTAACTATGGCTACACCTTC
cdr3_aa: CASSVRQANYGYTF
j_call: TRBJ1-2
v_call: TRBV6-5
d_call: NA
clone_size: NA

cdr3_nt: TGTGCCAGCAGTTACCAGAATTCACCCCTCCACTTT
cdr3_aa: CASSYQNSPLHF
j_call: TRBJ1-6
v_call: TRBV6-5
d_call: NA
clone_size: NA

cdr3_nt: TGTGCCAGCAGTGAAGCCTTTCTTGGACGGGGAAAACTGTTTTTT
cdr3_aa: CASSEAFLGRGKLFF
j_call: TRBJ1-4
v_call: TRBV6-1
d_call: NA
clone_size: NA

cdr3_nt: TGTGCCAGCAGCTTAGAATCTAGGGGGTCTGATACGCAGTATTTT
cdr3_aa: CASSLESRGSDTQYF
j_call: TRBJ2-3
v_call: TRBV7-2
d_call: NA
clone_size: NA

cdr3_nt: TGTGCCACCAGCAGAGATAGTGGGGGGACCACTGAAGCTTTCTTT
cdr3_aa: CATSRDSGGTTEAFF
j_call: TRBJ1-1
v_call: TRBV15
d_call: NA
clone_size: NA

cdr3_nt: TGTGCCACCAGCAGTAAAACAGCGGGCGCGGAGACCCAGTACTTC
cdr3_aa: CATSSKTAGAETQYF
j_call: TRBJ2-5
v_call: TRBV15
d_call: NA
clone_size: NA

cdr3_nt: TGTGCCAGCGCAGCGGTGGCGGGCTCTGGAAACACCATATATTTT
cdr3_aa: CASAAVAGSGNTIYF
j_call: TRBJ1-3
v_call: TRBV6-4
d_call: NA
clone_size: NA

cdr3_nt: TGTGCCAGTAGTACCGAGGGGCAGGGGGCCTACGAGCAGTACTTC
cdr3_aa: CASSTEGQGAYEQYF
j_call: TRBJ2-7
v_call: TRBV19
d_call: TRBD1
clone_size: NA

cdr3_nt: TGTGCCAGCAGTGAAGGTCAGGGGCTCCCGGGGTATGGCTACACCTTC
cdr3_aa: CASSEGQGLPGYGYTF
j_call: TRBJ1-2
v_call: TRBV25-1
d_call: NA
clone_size: NA

cdr3_nt: TGTGCCACCAGCCAGACAAGCAATTCACCCCTCCACTTT
cdr3_aa: CATSQTSNSPLHF
j_call: TRBJ1-6
v_call: TRBV15
d_call: NA
clone_size: NA

cdr3_nt: TGTGCCAGCAGCTTGGCCTTTGACGATACGCAGTATTTT
cdr3_aa: CASSLAFDDTQYF
j_call: TRBJ2-3
v_call: TRBV5-4
d_call: NA
clone_size: NA

cdr3_nt: TGTGCCAGCAGCCCTGACCACCCCACCGGGGAGCTGTTTTTT
cdr3_aa: CASSPDHPTGELFF
j_call: TRBJ2-2
v_call: TRBV7-9
d_call: NA
clone_size: NA

cdr3_nt: TGTGCCAGCAGTTACTGGGGGAGTGAGTTCTTC
cdr3_aa: CASSYWGSEFF
j_call: TRBJ2-1
v_call: TRBV6-5
d_call: NA
clone_size: NA

cdr3_nt: TGTGCCAGCAGCTTAGAGTTAGGGCGGCGTAAGGACACTGAAGCTTTCTTT
cdr3_aa: CASSLELGRRKDTEAFF
j_call: TRBJ1-1
v_call: TRBV11-2
d_call: NA
clone_size: NA

cdr3_nt: TGTGCCAGCAGCAAAAGAGGGGGGGCTGGAGAACTGGAGGCCTACTACGAGCAGTACTTC
cdr3_aa: CASSKRGGAGELEAYYEQYF
j_call: TRBJ2-7
v_call: TRBV21-1
d_call: NA
clone_size: NA

cdr3_nt: TGCAGTGCTAGAGGGAATCAGCCCCAGCATTTT
cdr3_aa: CSARGNQPQHF
j_call: TRBJ1-5
v_call: TRBV20-1
d_call: NA
clone_size: NA

cdr3_nt: TGTGCCAGCAGCTTAGATGAGGGGCAGGGTGGGACCCAGTACTTC
cdr3_aa: CASSLDEGQGGTQYF
j_call: TRBJ2-5
v_call: TRBV7-8
d_call: NA
clone_size: NA

cdr3_nt: TGTGCCAGCAGTGCTCAGGGAGGTGAGCAGTTCTTC
cdr3_aa: CASSAQGGEQFF
j_call: TRBJ2-1
v_call: TRBV2
d_call: NA
clone_size: NA

cdr3_nt: TGCGCCAGCAGCCCCCGGCGCGGGGGTAGAGAAGAGACCCAGTACTTC
cdr3_aa: CASSPRRGGREETQYF
j_call: TRBJ2-5
v_call: TRBV5-1
d_call: TRBD2
clone_size: NA

cdr3_nt: TGTGCCAGCAGCCTGGACAGGGGAGGCCCAGATACGCAGTATTTT
cdr3_aa: CASSLDRGGPDTQYF
j_call: TRBJ2-3
v_call: TRBV11-1
d_call: TRBD1
clone_size: NA

cdr3_nt: TGCGCCAGCACGAATACCGGGACAGGGGTTTACAATGAGCAGTTCTTC
cdr3_aa: CASTNTGTGVYNEQFF
j_call: TRBJ2-1
v_call: TRBV23-1
d_call: TRBD1
clone_size: NA

cdr3_nt: TGCGCCAGCAGCCAAGGGGCCCCGACGGAGTATGGCTACACCTTC
cdr3_aa: CASSQGAPTEYGYTF
j_call: TRBJ1-2
v_call: TRBV4-3
d_call: NA
clone_size: NA

cdr3_nt: TGTGCCAGCAGCTTAGGGGGGAGACAAGAGACCCAGTACTTC
cdr3_aa: CASSLGGRQETQYF
j_call: TRBJ2-5
v_call: TRBV11-3
d_call: NA
clone_size: NA

cdr3_nt: TGTGCCAGCAGTTTGGACAGGAGCACAGATACGCAGTATTTT
cdr3_aa: CASSLDRSTDTQYF
j_call: TRBJ2-3
v_call: TRBV27
d_call: TRBD1
clone_size: NA

cdr3_nt: TGTGCCAGCAAGGTGCTAGGGACACAGAACACCGGGGAGCTGTTTTTT
cdr3_aa: CASKVLGTQNTGELFF
j_call: TRBJ2-2
v_call: TRBV2
d_call: NA
clone_size: NA

cdr3_nt: TGTGCCAGCCGACCGAAGACAGGGACCTACGAGCAGTACTTC
cdr3_aa: CASRPKTGTYEQYF
j_call: TRBJ2-7
v_call: TRBV11-2
d_call: TRBD1
clone_size: NA

cdr3_nt: TGTGCCAGCAGCTTATTGTCGTACTCCTACAATGAGCAGTTCTTC
cdr3_aa: CASSLLSYSYNEQFF
j_call: TRBJ2-1
v_call: TRBV7-9
d_call: NA
clone_size: NA

cdr3_nt: TGCGCCAGCAGCCAAGGTACGAGGGACTCTGGAAACACCATATATTTT
cdr3_aa: CASSQGTRDSGNTIYF
j_call: TRBJ1-3
v_call: TRBV4-3
d_call: NA
clone_size: NA

cdr3_nt: TGTGCCAGCAGGGGGAGGGGCACTGAAGCTTTCTTT
cdr3_aa: CASRGRGTEAFF
j_call: TRBJ1-1
v_call: TRBV6-6
d_call: NA
clone_size: NA

cdr3_nt: TGTGCCAGTAGTATAAACGGACAGGGTCGATCGGGAAACACCATATATTTT
cdr3_aa: CASSINGQGRSGNTIYF
j_call: TRBJ1-3
v_call: TRBV19
d_call: TRBD1
clone_size: NA

cdr3_nt: TGTGCCTGGAGTTCATACAGCACCGGGGAGCTGTTTTTT
cdr3_aa: CAWSSYSTGELFF
j_call: TRBJ2-2
v_call: TRBV30
d_call: NA
clone_size: NA

cdr3_nt: TGTGCCAGCAGCCGGGGACAGTCTGTCAAGACCCAGTACTTC
cdr3_aa: CASSRGQSVKTQYF
j_call: TRBJ2-5
v_call: TRBV14
d_call: TRBD1
clone_size: NA

cdr3_nt: TGTGCCAGTAGTTTCACAGGGAGGGGGGCCAACGTCCTGACTTTC
cdr3_aa: CASSFTGRGANVLTF
j_call: TRBJ2-6
v_call: TRBV19
d_call: NA
clone_size: NA

cdr3_nt: TGCGCCAGCAGGCCACCGGGACTCAGGGAAAAACTGTTTTTT
cdr3_aa: CASRPPGLREKLFF
j_call: TRBJ1-4
v_call: TRBV5-1
d_call: NA
clone_size: once

cdr3_nt: TGTGCCAGCTCACCAGGGGGCCTATTGGGTTATAGCAATCAGCCCCAGCATTTT
cdr3_aa: CASSPGGLLGYSNQPQHF
j_call: TRBJ1-5
v_call: TRBV18
d_call: NA
clone_size: NA

cdr3_nt: TGTGCCACCGAGGATCGGATCTATGGCTACACCTTC
cdr3_aa: CATEDRIYGYTF
j_call: TRBJ1-2
v_call: TRBV19
d_call: NA
clone_size: NA

cdr3_nt: TGTGCCAGCAGCTTAAGCCGGGACACCCAGAACACTGAAGCTTTCTTT
cdr3_aa: CASSLSRDTQNTEAFF
j_call: TRBJ1-1
v_call: TRBV5-8
d_call: NA
clone_size: NA

cdr3_nt: TGTGCCAGCAGCTTACGACAGGGCTGGGCTTTCTTT
cdr3_aa: CASSLRQGWAFF
j_call: TRBJ1-1
v_call: TRBV5-8
d_call: TRBD1
clone_size: NA

cdr3_nt: TGTGCCAGCAGCGCCCCGGGACAGGGTTACTATGGCTACACCTTC
cdr3_aa: CASSAPGQGYYGYTF
j_call: TRBJ1-2
v_call: TRBV7-8
d_call: TRBD1
clone_size: NA

cdr3_nt: TGTGCCAGCAGTTCCCGACTAGCGGGGGGGCTCGGTCTCTACAATGAGCAGTTCTTC
cdr3_aa: CASSSRLAGGLGLYNEQFF
j_call: TRBJ2-1
v_call: TRBV27
d_call: TRBD2
clone_size: NA

cdr3_nt: TGTGCCAGCAGATGCTACGAGCAGTACTTC
cdr3_aa: CASRCYEQYF
j_call: TRBJ2-7
v_call: TRBV7-6
d_call: NA
clone_size: NA

cdr3_nt: TGTGCCAGCAGCTTTCAGACAGAAGAGACCCAGTACTTC
cdr3_aa: CASSFQTEETQYF
j_call: TRBJ2-5
v_call: TRBV11-2
d_call: NA
clone_size: NA

cdr3_nt: TGTGCCACCAGCAGAGGTCAGCGGGACACAGATACGCAGTATTTT
cdr3_aa: CATSRGQRDTDTQYF
j_call: TRBJ2-3
v_call: TRBV15
d_call: TRBD2
clone_size: once